The present T cell receptor (beta chain) was sequenced within a study of T cells in Graves' hyperthyroidism and ophthalmopathy. Overall study findings and caveats: Separation of ophthalmopathy from stable hyperthyroidism was achieved by a 13 V-J model.

RNA transcripts were the template for amplifying TCR beta CDR3 regions. HTBI primers were used for first-round RT-PCR of the TCR CDR3. TCRdb ran MiXCR on the multiplex PCR reads and lists one entry per CDR3 protein. The sample yields roughly 500,000 distinct CDR3 sequences, approximately 15% seen once. This clonotype was picked up a small number of times. The antigen is not known. A patient was excluded if there was uncontrolled infection, other autoimmune disease, pregnancy or lactation. The clonotype comes from a woman aged 25-40 years with Graves' hyperthyroidism that later progressed to Graves' ophthalmopathy. The sample was blood.

The CDR3 DNA is TGCGCCAGCAATCTGGAGCTAACGGGCTACAATGAGCAGTTCTTC. Protein product: CASNLELTGYNEQFF. The gene calls are TRBV5-1 and TRBJ2-1; no definite D call. The CDR3 is 15 residues long. V lost 6 bases to trimming and J lost 3 bases, with 16 bases between them. Germline V gene lookup returns CDR1 SGHRS and CDR2 YFSETQ. Complete variable domain (other parts from reference TRBV5-1 and TRBJ2-1): KAGVTQTPRYLIKTRGQQVTLSCSPISGHRSVSWYQQTPGQGLQFLFEYFSETQRNKGNFPGRFSGRQFSNSRSEMNVSTLELGDSALYLCASNLELTGYNEQFFGPGTRLTVL.